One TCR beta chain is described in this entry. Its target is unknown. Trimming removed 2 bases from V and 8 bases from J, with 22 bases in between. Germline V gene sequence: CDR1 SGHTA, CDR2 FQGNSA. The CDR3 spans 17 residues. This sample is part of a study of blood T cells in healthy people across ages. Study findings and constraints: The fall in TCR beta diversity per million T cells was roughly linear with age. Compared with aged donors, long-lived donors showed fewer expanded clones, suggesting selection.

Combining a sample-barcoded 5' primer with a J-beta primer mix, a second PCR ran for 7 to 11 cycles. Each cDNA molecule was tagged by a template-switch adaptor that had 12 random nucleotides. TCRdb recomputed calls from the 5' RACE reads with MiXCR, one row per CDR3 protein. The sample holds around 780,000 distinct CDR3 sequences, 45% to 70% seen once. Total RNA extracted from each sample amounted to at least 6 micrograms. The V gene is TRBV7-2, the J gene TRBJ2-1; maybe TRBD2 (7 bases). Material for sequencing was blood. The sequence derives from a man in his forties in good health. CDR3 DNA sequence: TGTGCCAGCAGCTTATTTTGGGGGGGCCCCAATTGGGATGAGCAGTTCTTC. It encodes CASSLFWGGPNWDEQFF.